The next 21 T cell receptor beta chains were all read from a single sample in a study of OX40 agonist ivuxolimab in advanced cancers. The library was prepared using the immunoSEQ multiplex PCR assay. TCRdb stores this immuneACCESS table with in-frame sequences only. Part of the clones is absent; in the studies checked, under half of the shortfall reflects unresolved V genes, and no reason is known for the rest. In this sample the table shows 70,000 to 95,000 clones, 92% of which occur a single time. The ten largest clones capture more than 0.5% of the sample. The sequencing here drew on CD4+ or CD8+ T cells sorted from blood, taken in a trial of the OX40 agonist ivuxolimab. The receptors here all came from an adult with an advanced solid tumor such as melanoma, head and neck, liver or kidney cancer.

The rearrangement joins TRBV4-2 to TRBJ2-5, with 13 bases that match TRBD2. With 1 base clipped from V and 3 bases from J, the junction kept 5 bases outside the gene matches. Germline CDR1 and CDR2: LGHNA and YNFKEQ. The CDR3 extends over 17 amino acids. The CDR3 bases are TGTGCCAGCAGCCAAGGGACTAGCGGGAGAAGGGAAGAGACCCAGTACTTC. This sequence encodes CASSQGTSGRREETQYF.

The chain carries TRBV5-1 and TRBJ2-2, with no clear D. Deletions cut 4 bases from V and 0 bases from J, with 13 bases between. There are 16 residues in the CDR3. Germline V gene lookup returns CDR1 SGHRS and CDR2 YFSETQ. CDR3 DNA sequence: TGCGCCAGCAGCCCCGGACCCGGCTCGAACACCGGGGAGCTGTTTTTT. Its translation: CASSPGPGSNTGELFF.

With regard to this clone: The same CDR3 arises from other DNA sequences in this sample as well. The chain couples TRBV6-1 to TRBJ1-2; TRBD1 might be the D (5 bases). Germline V lookup: CDR1 MNHNS, CDR2 SASEGT. Trimming took off 0 bases at V and 0 bases at J, with 11 bases between the two ends. The CDR3 length is 16 residues. CDR3 region: CASSEALGTANYGYTF. The CDR3 DNA sequence: TGTGCCAGCAGTGAAGCGTTAGGGACGGCTAACTATGGCTACACCTTC.

The V and J genes are TRBV30 and TRBJ1-5, with a tentative D call TRBD1 (6 bases). Germline assignment: CDR1 GTSNPN and CDR2 SVGIG (reference sequence). V shed 3 bases and J shed 1 base, with 7 bases lying between them. CDR3 length equals 13 residues. The CDR3 sequence: CAWRGGSNQPQHF. CDR3 DNA sequence: TGTGCCTGGAGAGGGGGAAGCAATCAGCCCCAGCATTTT.

This chain links TRBV6-1 with TRBJ1-3; 10 bases match TRBD1. J lost 2 bases, V lost 6 bases, and 1 base had no gene match. The CDR3 is 14 residues long. Per the germline V gene, CDR1 is MNHNS and CDR2 is SASEGT. CDR3 sequence reads: CASRGTGAGNTIYF. The CDR3, as DNA: TGTGCCAGCAGGGGGACAGGGGCTGGAAACACCATATATTTT.

V is TRBV30 and J is TRBJ2-3; D is unresolved. The germline V gene encodes CDR1 GTSNPN and CDR2 SVGIG (reference sequence). There are 13 residues in the CDR3. V was cut by 7 bases and J by 3 bases, with 14 bases left in between. CDR3 in amino acids: CASTKGGTDTQYF. In nucleotides, the CDR3 is TGTGCCTCCACGAAGGGCGGAACAGATACGCAGTATTTT.

This clone was counted between two and nine times. The chain recombines TRBV6-4 with TRBJ1-5; tentative D call: TRBD1 (6 bases). Germline CDR1 is MRHNA and CDR2 is SNTAGT. V dropped 4 bases and J dropped 3 bases, with 16 bases sitting between them. This CDR3 comprises 16 residues. CDR3 amino acids: CASSGPAQGVNQPQHF. The CDR3 nucleotides read TGTGCCAGCAGTGGCCCGGCACAGGGAGTCAATCAGCCCCAGCATTTT.

This chain joins TRBV19 and TRBJ1-2, with D unclear. The CDR3 loop spans 13 amino acids. Germline-derived CDR1 and CDR2 are LNHDA and SQIVND (reference sequence). The V gene lost 1 base and the J gene lost 5 bases, with 8 bases spanning the gap. The DNA of the CDR3 is TGTGCCAGTAGTATAGTTAACCTTTATGGCTACACCTTC. Amino acids: CASSIVNLYGYTF.

The chain uses TRBV11-1 and TRBJ2-1; D not certain. Trimming pared 6 bases from V and 6 bases from J, leaving 6 bases between. There are 11 residues in the CDR3. The germline V gene encodes CDR1 SGHAT and CDR2 FQDESV (reference sequence). The CDR3 nucleotides read TGTGCCAGCAGATCTAGCAATGAGCAGTTCTTC. Encoded protein: CASRSSNEQFF. The variable domain in full, with the rest retrieved from reference TRBV11-1 and TRBJ2-1, is EAEVAQSPRYKITEKSQAVAFWCDPISGHATLYWYRQILGQGPELLVQFQDESVVDDSQLPKDRFSAERLKGVDSTLKIQPAELGDSAMYLCASRSSNEQFFGPGTRLTVL.

This chain joins TRBV25-1 and TRBJ2-1, with TRBD1 identical over 9 bases. CDR3 length equals 14 residues. With V trimmed by 8 bases and J by 6 bases, 8 bases remained unmatched. Germline V CDR1 and CDR2: MGHDK, SYGVNS. The DNA for the CDR3 is TGTGCCAGCTCGGGACAGGGTCCTTTCAATGAGCAGTTCTTC. Its protein product is CASSGQGPFNEQFF.

This clone was recorded once. The DNA of the CDR3 is TGTGCCAGCAGTTTACAAAGGACGGGGTGGCGAGAGACCCAGTACTTC. Its protein is CASSLQRTGWRETQYF. The J gene is TRBJ2-5, the V gene TRBV28; possible D gene TRBD2, 5 bases. Per germline, CDR1 MDHEN and CDR2 SYDVKM. This CDR3 region has 16 residues. V lost 2 bases and J 4 bases, leaving 17 bases between the germline ends.

V usage is TRBV4-1 and J usage is TRBJ1-4, with D uncertain. Trimming pared 4 bases from V and 8 bases from J, leaving 17 bases between. Germline assignment: CDR1 MGHRA and CDR2 YSYEKL. There are 15 residues in the CDR3. DNA for the CDR3: TGCGCCAGCAGCCGGGTCGGTCAGCCGACCGAAAAACTGTTTTTT. Its translation is CASSRVGQPTEKLFF.

V is TRBV5-1 and J is TRBJ1-2; 7 bases align to TRBD1. Germline lookup yields CDR1 SGHRS and CDR2 YFSETQ. The CDR3 has 14 amino acids. The V segment lost 0 bases and the J segment 3 bases; nucleotides outside the gene matches: 2. The CDR3 is CASSLGGTDYGYTF. The CDR3 bases are TGCGCCAGCAGCTTGGGGGGGACAGACTATGGCTACACCTTC.

The V and J genes are TRBV9 and TRBJ1-2; perhaps TRBD1 as D (6 bases). V lost 4 bases to trimming and J lost 4 bases, with 14 bases between them. This CDR3 contains 14 residues. Germline lookup yields CDR1 SGDLS and CDR2 YYNGEE. The CDR3 protein is CASSRSTGPYGYTF. The DNA for the CDR3 is TGTGCCAGCAGCCGGAGTACAGGGCCCTATGGCTACACCTTC.

The chain employs TRBV30 and TRBJ2-5; tentatively, D is TRBD2 (5 bases). Between the trimmed V and J ends, which lost 0 bases and 4 bases, there was a span of 6 bases. CDR3 length equals 12 residues. Germline lookup yields CDR1 GTSNPN and CDR2 SVGIG (reference sequence). The CDR3 bases are TGTGCCTGGAGTGTTGGAGGAGAGACCCAGTACTTC. It codes for CAWSVGGETQYF.

Here the CDR3 reads CASSYSRTGEETQYF. For the CDR3, the DNA is TGTGCCAGCAGTTACTCAAGAACAGGGGAAGAGACCCAGTACTTC. The rearrangement links TRBV6-5 to TRBJ2-5; 7 nucleotides line up with TRBD1. Germline loops: CDR1 MNHEY, CDR2 SVGAGI. The CDR3 has 15 amino acids. Unmatched junction bases numbered 4, after V lost 0 bases and J lost 3 bases.

This clone has just one count. The gene calls are TRBV19 and TRBJ2-3; 9 nucleotides agree with TRBD1. Germline V gene sequence: CDR1 LNHDA, CDR2 SQIVND (reference sequence). The CDR3 contains 14 residues. Losses at the gene ends were 1 base for V and 7 bases for J; bases not matched to a gene: 3. The CDR3 DNA sequence: TGTGCCAGTAGTATAGGGACAGGGGCGAATACGCAGTATTTT. This translates into CASSIGTGANTQYF.

This rearrangement joins TRBV15 to TRBJ2-7, with a weak D call TRBD1 (5 bases). The length of the CDR3 is 14 residues. Germline V lookup: CDR1 LNHNV, CDR2 YYDKDF (reference sequence). Trimming stripped 0 bases from V and 5 bases from J, with 11 bases between. The CDR3 region has the DNA TGTGCCACCAGCAGAGATAGGGGTGGTAACGAGCAGTACTTC. Translated: CATSRDRGGNEQYF.

The chain recombines TRBV5-4 with TRBJ1-1; unclear D gene. The germline V gene encodes CDR1 SGHNT and CDR2 YYREEE (reference sequence). CDR3 length equals 15 residues. The V end was cut by 0 bases, the J end by 1 base, with 10 bases between. The CDR3 region has the DNA TGTGCCAGCAGCTTGGATACACTTTCGAACACTGAAGCTTTCTTT. This gives the protein CASSLDTLSNTEAFF.

This rearrangement joins TRBV30 to TRBJ2-5; TRBD2 agrees at 10 bases. Trimming cost V 3 bases and J 5 bases; bases outside gene matches: 6. Per the germline V gene, CDR1 is GTSNPN and CDR2 is SVGIG (reference sequence). The CDR3 length is 14 residues. CDR3 region: CAWSRLAGVETQYF. Here the CDR3 DNA reads TGTGCCTGGAGCAGGCTAGCGGGGGTGGAGACCCAGTACTTC.

The chain has TRBV21-1 and TRBJ2-4; the D call of TRBD1 is as the table states it, not checked on the DNA. TRBV21-1 is reported as a pseudogene. This CDR3 is 18 amino acids long. Here the CDR3 reads CASSKEGQGARAKNIQYF. CDR3 DNA sequence: TGTGCCAGCAGCAAAGAGGGGCAGGGGGCTCGGGCCAAAAACATTCAGTACTTC.